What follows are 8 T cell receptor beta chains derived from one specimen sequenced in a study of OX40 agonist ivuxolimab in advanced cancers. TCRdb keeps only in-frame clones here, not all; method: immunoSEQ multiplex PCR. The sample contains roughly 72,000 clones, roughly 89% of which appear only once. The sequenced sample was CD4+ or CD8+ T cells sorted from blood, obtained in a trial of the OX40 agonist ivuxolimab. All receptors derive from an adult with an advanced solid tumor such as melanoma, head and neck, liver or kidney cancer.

The CDR3 reads CASSEWAGQLSYEQYF. The CDR3 DNA sequence: TGTGCCAGCAGTGAGTGGGCGGGGCAGCTATCCTACGAGCAGTACTTC. The chain carries TRBV2 and TRBJ2-7; a possible D gene is TRBD2 (6 bases). This CDR3 comprises 16 residues. Between the trimmed V and J ends, which lost 3 bases and 1 base, there was a span of 16 bases. From germline, CDR1 is SNHLY and CDR2 FYNNEI.

CDR3 in DNA: TGTGCCAGCAGTTTAATTTCATCGCGAGAGCAGTACTTC. Its protein is CASSLISSREQYF. This chain joins TRBV28 and TRBJ2-7, with unresolved D. The CDR3 extends over 13 amino acids. Trimming shortened V by 2 bases and J by 7 bases, and 12 bases separated the two germline ends. In germline, CDR1 is MDHEN, CDR2 SYDVKM.

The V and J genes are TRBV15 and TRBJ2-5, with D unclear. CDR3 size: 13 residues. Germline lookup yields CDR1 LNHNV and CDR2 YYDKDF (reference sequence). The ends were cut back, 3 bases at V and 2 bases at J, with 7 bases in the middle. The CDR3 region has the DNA TGTGCCACCAGCAGCAGGCTTCAAGAGACCCAGTACTTC. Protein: CATSSRLQETQYF.

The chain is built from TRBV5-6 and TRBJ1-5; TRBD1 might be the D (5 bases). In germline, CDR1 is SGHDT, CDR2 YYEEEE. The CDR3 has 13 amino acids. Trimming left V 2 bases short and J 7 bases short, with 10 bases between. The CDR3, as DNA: TGTGCCAGCAGCTTAAGACAGAGCCAGCCCCAGCATTTT. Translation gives CASSLRQSQPQHF. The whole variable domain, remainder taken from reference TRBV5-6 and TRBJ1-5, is DAGVTQSPTHLIKTRGQQVTLRCSPKSGHDTVSWYQQALGQGPQFIFQYYEEEERQRGNFPDRFSGHQFPNYSSELNVNALLLGDSALYLCASSLRQSQPQHFGDGTRLSIL.

The CDR3 reads CASSWTSVAYNEQFF. In nucleotides, the CDR3 is TGTGCCAGCAGTTGGACTAGCGTGGCCTACAATGAGCAGTTCTTC. This rearrangement joins TRBV2 to TRBJ2-1; 9 bases agree with TRBD2. V shed 5 bases and J 2 bases; nucleotides not matched to a gene: 4. Germline V gene lookup returns CDR1 SNHLY and CDR2 FYNNEI. This CDR3 is 15 amino acids long.

The CDR3 here is CASSTRPASTDTQYF. CDR3 bases: TGTGCCAGCAGCACCCGGCCCGCTAGCACAGATACGCAGTATTTT. The chain links TRBV9 to TRBJ2-3; no definite D call. The CDR3 loop spans 15 amino acids. V lost 4 bases, J lost 0 bases, and 12 bases lay in between. The germline V gene encodes CDR1 SGDLS and CDR2 YYNGEE.

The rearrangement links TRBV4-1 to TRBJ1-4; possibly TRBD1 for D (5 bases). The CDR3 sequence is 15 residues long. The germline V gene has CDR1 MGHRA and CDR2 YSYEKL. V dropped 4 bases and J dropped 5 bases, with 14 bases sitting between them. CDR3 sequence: CASSPRGHENEKLFF. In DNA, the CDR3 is TGCGCCAGCAGCCCGAGGGGTCACGAGAATGAAAAACTGTTTTTT.

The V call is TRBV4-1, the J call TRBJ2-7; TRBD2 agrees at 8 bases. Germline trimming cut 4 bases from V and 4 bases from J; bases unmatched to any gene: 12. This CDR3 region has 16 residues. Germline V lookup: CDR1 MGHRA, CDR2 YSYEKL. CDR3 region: CASSLVSSGGAYEQYF. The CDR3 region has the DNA TGCGCCAGCAGCCTCGTCAGTTCGGGGGGGGCTTACGAGCAGTACTTC.